This T cell receptor (beta chain) comes out of a study of OX40 agonist ivuxolimab in advanced cancers. Study context: Participants, 82.7% male, averaged around 60 years of age, ranging from roughly 23 to 90. Overall study results and limits: With doses of 0.1 to 3.0 mg/kg, CD4+ and CD8+ blood T cells had undergone clonal expansion by week 6.

The data were produced by immunoSEQ multiplex PCR, yet TCRdb's version contains in-frame clones alone and is incomplete. The sample has 70,000 to 75,000 clones; around 83% are singletons. Concerning this clone: The antigen remains unidentified.

Exclusion applied to patients with autoimmune disease history or systemic immunosuppression. V lost 2 bases to trimming and J lost 0 bases, with 17 bases between them. The CDR3 extends over 18 amino acids. CDR1 is SGHTA and CDR2 is FQGNSA in the germline V gene. The receptor's source is an adult with an advanced solid tumor such as melanoma, head and neck, liver or kidney cancer. This chain joins TRBV7-2 and TRBJ2-1; D is perhaps TRBD2 (5 bases). Sequencing used CD4+ or CD8+ T cells sorted from blood, obtained in a trial of the OX40 agonist ivuxolimab. CDR3 in amino acids: CASSLNLLGASSYNEQFF. CDR3 coding DNA: TGTGCCAGCAGCTTAAATCTTCTGGGAGCCAGCTCCTACAATGAGCAGTTCTTC.